This note documents a single T cell receptor beta chain sequence. Its antigen is currently unknown. CDR3 size: 14 residues. Germline V gene data show CDR1 as LNHDA and CDR2 as SQIVND (reference sequence). The record originates from a study of CD8 T cells in cerebrospinal fluid in Alzheimer's disease. Looking at the study overall: Plate-based nested PCR sequencing and droplet-based sequencing measured CSF T cell clonal expansion.

TCRdb reanalyzed the 10x single-cell sequencing reads and collapses them to one entry per CDR3 protein, without DNA. This sample contains around 730 distinct CDR3 sequences. Every participant was in good physical condition without acute infectious disease. Neurodegeneration in patients was confirmed with biomarkers including neurofilament, amyloid-beta and tau. Study conclusions and caveats: The largest CSF clone was proportionally bigger in mild cognitive impairment or Alzheimer's disease than controls.

The chain recombines TRBV19 with TRBJ1-1. The sample was cerebrospinal fluid. The sequence was obtained from a human donor with Alzheimer's disease. The CDR3 sequence: CASSIDREVTEAFF.